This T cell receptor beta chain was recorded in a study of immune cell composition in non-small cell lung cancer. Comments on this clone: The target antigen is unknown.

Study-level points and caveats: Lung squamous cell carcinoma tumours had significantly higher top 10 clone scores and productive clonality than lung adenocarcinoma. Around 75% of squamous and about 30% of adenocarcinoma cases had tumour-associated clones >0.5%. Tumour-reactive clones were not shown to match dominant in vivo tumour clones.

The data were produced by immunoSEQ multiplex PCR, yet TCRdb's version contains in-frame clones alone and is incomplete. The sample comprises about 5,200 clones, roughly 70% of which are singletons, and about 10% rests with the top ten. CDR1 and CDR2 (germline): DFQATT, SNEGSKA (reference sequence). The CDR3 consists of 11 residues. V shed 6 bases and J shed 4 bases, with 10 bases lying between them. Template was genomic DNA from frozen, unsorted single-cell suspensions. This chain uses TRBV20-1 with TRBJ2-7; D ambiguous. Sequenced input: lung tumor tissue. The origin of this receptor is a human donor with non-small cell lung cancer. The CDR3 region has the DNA TGCAGTGCAACACAGTTTTACGAGCAGTACTTC. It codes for CSATQFYEQYF.